These T cell receptor beta chains were read from a single sample in a study of blood T cells in healthy people across ages. TCRdb ran MiXCR on the 5' RACE reads and lists one entry per CDR3 protein. The sample lists about 670,000 distinct CDR3 sequences, around 50% occurring once. Sample: blood. These receptor sequences come from a woman aged 80 or older in good health. Each CDR3 is given with its conserved first and last residue.

TRBV6-6 CASRDQRQATEAFF
TRBV19 CASSMGADYSNQPQHF
TRBV27 CASKWDSTDTQYF
TRBV7-3 CASSLRGGGYAEAFF
TRBV20-1 CSAGLAGGYEQYF
TRBV6-1 CASSVGLAGNNEQFF
TRBV18 CASSRTAGTEYEQYF
TRBV18 CASSPTGTADYGYTF
TRBV27 CASSLKGGKNEQYF
TRBV10-3 CAISKDRGPYEQYF
TRBV12-3/TRBV12-4 CVARRVTGELFF
TRBV2 CASSRQGYGYTF
TRBV12-3/TRBV12-4 CASSDWTEPSGANVLTF
TRBV6-2/TRBV6-3 CASSSGLTGYNEQFF
TRBV20-1 CSARASGTFVSPLHF
TRBV6-6 CASTREGGLYEQYF
TRBV29-1 CSVDMPPAHQYEQYF
TRBV7-8 CASSGGQDIDNSPLHF
TRBV20-1 CSASQQAVGDGYTF
TRBV10-3 CAISLSPVINSGANVLTF
TRBV6-5 CTSSHSGQGTDTQHF
TRBV12-3/TRBV12-4 CASRPRGTGELFF
TRBV20-1 CSAGTRLLTEAFF
TRBV28 CASSLGAYAANEKLFF
TRBV14 CASSPLAGSNEQYF
TRBV6-1 CASSESGNYGYTF
TRBV12-3/TRBV12-4 CASRLGQGDGYTF
TRBV5-1 CASSLVGLSSYNEQFF
TRBV7-2 CASSLGWTSGKNNEQYF
TRBV14 CASSQRGGNGNTIYF
TRBV5-1 CVSSLFLSYNEQFF
TRBV28 CASSFVPSSYNSPLHF
TRBV5-6 CASSLVTGGYQETQYF